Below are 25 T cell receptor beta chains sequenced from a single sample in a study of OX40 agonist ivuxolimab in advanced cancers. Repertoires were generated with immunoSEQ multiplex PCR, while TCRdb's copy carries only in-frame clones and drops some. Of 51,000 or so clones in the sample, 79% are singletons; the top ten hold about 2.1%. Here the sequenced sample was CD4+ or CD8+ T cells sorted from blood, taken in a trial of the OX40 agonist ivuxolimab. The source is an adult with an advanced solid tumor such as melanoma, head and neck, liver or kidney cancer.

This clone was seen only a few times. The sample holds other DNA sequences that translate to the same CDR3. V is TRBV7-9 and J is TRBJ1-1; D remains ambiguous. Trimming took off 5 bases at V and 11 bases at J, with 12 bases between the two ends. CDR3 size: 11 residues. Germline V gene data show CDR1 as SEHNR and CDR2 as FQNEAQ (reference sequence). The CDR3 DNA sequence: TGTGCCAGCAGCCCCGTCGGGCGGGCTTTCTTT. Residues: CASSPVGRAFF.

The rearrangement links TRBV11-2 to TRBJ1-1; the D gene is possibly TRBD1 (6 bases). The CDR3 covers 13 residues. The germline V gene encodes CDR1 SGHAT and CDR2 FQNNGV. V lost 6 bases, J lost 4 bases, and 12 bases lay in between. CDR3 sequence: CASRYRDGTEAFF. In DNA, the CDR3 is TGTGCCAGCAGGTACAGGGACGGCACTGAAGCTTTCTTT.

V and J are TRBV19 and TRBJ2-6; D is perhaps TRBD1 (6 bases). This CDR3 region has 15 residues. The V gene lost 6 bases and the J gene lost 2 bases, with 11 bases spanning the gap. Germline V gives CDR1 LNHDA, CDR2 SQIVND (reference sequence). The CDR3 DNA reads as TGTGCCAGTAGCCCCCGGACAGCTGGGGCCAACGTCCTGACTTTC. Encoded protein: CASSPRTAGANVLTF.

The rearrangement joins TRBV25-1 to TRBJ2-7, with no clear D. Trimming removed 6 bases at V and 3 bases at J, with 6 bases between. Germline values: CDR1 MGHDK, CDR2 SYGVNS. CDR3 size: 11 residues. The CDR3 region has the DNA TGTGCCAGCAGCAACGTCTACGAGCAGTACTTC. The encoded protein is CASSNVYEQYF.

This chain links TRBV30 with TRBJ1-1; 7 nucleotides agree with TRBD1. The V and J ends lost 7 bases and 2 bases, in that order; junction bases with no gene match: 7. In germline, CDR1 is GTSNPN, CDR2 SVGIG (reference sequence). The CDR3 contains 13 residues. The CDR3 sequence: CAYRQGTNTEAFF. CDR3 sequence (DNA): TGTGCCTATAGACAGGGAACCAACACTGAAGCTTTCTTT. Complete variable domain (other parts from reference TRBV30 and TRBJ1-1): SQTIHQWPATLVQPVGSPLSLECTVEGTSNPNLYWYRQAAGRGLQLLFYSVGIGQISSEVPQNLSASRPQDRQFILSSKKLLLSDSGFYLCAYRQGTNTEAFFGQGTRLTVV.

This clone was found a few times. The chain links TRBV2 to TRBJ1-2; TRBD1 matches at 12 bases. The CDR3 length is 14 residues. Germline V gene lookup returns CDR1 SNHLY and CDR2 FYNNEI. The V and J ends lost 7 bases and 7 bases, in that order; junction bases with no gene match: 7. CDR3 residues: CASIGTGGIGGYTF. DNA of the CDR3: TGTGCCAGCATAGGGACAGGGGGCATCGGTGGCTACACCTTC.

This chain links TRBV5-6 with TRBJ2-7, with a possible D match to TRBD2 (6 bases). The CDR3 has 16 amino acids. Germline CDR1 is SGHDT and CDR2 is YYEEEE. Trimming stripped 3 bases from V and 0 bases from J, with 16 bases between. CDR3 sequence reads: CASSSPGRESSYEQYF. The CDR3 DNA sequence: TGTGCCAGCAGCTCTCCGGGACGGGAGAGCTCCTACGAGCAGTACTTC.

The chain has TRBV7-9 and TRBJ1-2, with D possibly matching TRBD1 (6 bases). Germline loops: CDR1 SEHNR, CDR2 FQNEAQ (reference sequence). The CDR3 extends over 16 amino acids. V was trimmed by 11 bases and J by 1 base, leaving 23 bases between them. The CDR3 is CALMGGTPALNYGYTF. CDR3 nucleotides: TGTGCCCTTATGGGCGGGACACCTGCTCTTAACTATGGCTACACCTTC.

As DNA, the CDR3 is TGTGCCAGCAGTGCCCCCCTGGGCAGGGCGGGTGAAAAACTGTTTTTT. This gives the protein CASSAPLGRAGEKLFF. This chain links TRBV28 with TRBJ1-4, with D possibly TRBD1 on 5 matching bases. V lost 5 bases to trimming and J lost 7 bases, with 20 bases between them. Germline loops: CDR1 MDHEN, CDR2 SYDVKM. This CDR3 is built from 16 residues.

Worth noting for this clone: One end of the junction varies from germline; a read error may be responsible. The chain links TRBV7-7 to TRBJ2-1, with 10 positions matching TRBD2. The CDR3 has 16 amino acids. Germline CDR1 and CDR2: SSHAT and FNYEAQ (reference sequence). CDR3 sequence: CASSLGPTSGNNEQFF. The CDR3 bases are TGTGCTAGCAGCTTAGGCCCCACTAGCGGGAACAATGAGCAGTTCTTC.

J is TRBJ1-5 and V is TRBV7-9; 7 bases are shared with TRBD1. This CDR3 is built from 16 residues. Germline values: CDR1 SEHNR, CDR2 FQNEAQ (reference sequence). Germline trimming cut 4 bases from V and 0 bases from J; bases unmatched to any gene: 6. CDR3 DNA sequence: TGTGCCAGCAGCTCAGCGGGACAGAATAGCAATCAGCCCCAGCATTTT. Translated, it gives CASSSAGQNSNQPQHF.

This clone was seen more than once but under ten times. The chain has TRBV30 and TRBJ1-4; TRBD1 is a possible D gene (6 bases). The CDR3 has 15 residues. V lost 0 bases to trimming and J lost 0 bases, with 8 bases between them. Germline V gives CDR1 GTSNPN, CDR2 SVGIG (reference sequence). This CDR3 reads CAWSVGQSTNEKLFF. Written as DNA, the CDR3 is TGTGCCTGGAGTGTTGGACAGTCAACTAATGAAAAACTGTTTTTT.

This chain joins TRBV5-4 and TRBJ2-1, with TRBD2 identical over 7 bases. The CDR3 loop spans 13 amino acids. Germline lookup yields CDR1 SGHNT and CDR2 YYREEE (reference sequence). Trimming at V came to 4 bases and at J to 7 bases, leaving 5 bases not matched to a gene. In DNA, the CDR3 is TGTGCCAGCAGCCCGGCGGGAGTGAATGAGCAGTTCTTC. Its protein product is CASSPAGVNEQFF.

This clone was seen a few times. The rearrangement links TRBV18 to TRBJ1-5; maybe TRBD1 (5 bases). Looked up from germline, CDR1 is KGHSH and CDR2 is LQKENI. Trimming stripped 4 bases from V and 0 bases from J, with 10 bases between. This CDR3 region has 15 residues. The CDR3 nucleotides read TGTGCCAGCTCACAGTCTGACAGTAGCAATCAGCCCCAGCATTTT. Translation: CASSQSDSSNQPQHF.

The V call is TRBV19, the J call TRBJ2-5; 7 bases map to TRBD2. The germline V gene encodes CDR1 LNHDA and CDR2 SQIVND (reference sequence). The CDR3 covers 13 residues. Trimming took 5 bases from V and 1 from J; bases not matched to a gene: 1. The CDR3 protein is CASSPSGQETQYF. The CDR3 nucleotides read TGTGCCAGTAGTCCTAGCGGCCAAGAGACCCAGTACTTC.

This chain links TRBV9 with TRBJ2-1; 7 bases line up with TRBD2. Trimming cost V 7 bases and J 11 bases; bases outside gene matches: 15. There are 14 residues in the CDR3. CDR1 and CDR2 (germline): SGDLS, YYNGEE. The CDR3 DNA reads TGTGCCAGCGCCGGGACTACCAACAATGAAAAGCAGTTCTTC. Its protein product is CASAGTTNNEKQFF.

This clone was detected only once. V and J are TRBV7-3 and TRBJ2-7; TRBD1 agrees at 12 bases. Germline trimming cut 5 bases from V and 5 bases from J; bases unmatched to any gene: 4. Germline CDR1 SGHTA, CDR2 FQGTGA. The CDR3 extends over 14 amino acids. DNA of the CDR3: TGTGCCAGCAGCCGGGACAGGGGGCAGAACGAGCAGTACTTC. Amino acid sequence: CASSRDRGQNEQYF.

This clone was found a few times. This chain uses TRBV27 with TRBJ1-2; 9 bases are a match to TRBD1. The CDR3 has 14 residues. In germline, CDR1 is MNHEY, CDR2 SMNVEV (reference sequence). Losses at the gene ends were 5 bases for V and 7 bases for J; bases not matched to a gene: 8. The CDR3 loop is CASSRGTGKGGYTF. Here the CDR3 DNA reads TGTGCCAGCAGTCGCGGGACAGGGAAGGGTGGCTACACCTTC.

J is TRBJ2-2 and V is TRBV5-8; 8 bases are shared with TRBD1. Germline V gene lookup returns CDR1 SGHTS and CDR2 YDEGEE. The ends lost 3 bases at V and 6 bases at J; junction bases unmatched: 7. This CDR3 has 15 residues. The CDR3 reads CASSSEDRVSGELFF. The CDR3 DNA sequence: TGTGCCAGCAGCTCGGAGGACAGGGTGTCCGGGGAGCTGTTTTTT.

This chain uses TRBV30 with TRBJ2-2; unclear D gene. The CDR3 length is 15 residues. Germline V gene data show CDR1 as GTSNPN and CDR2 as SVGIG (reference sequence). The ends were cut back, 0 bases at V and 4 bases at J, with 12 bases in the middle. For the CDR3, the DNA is TGTGCCTGGAGTGTCGCTCCCCGCAGCACCGGGGAGCTGTTTTTT. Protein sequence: CAWSVAPRSTGELFF.

This chain's CDR3 is CASSFRQINNEQFF. Written as DNA, the CDR3 is TGTGCCAGCAGCTTTAGACAGATAAACAATGAGCAGTTCTTC. The rearrangement links TRBV7-2 to TRBJ2-1; maybe TRBD1 (5 bases). The V gene lost 3 bases and the J gene lost 5 bases, with 11 bases spanning the gap. The CDR3 loop spans 14 amino acids. Germline V lookup: CDR1 SGHTA, CDR2 FQGNSA.

The CDR3 sequence: CASNPGHSNQPQHF. Here the CDR3 DNA reads TGTGCCAGTAATCCGGGACATAGCAATCAGCCCCAGCATTTT. V and J are TRBV4-2 and TRBJ1-5, with D maybe TRBD1 (6 bases). The germline V gene encodes CDR1 LGHNA and CDR2 YNFKEQ. The V end lost 9 bases, the J end lost 0 bases, and 12 bases lay between the germline ends. The CDR3 extends over 14 amino acids.

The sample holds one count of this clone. CDR3 region: CASSSSSNNEQFF. CDR3 nucleotides: TGTGCCAGCAGCTCTAGCAGTAACAATGAGCAGTTCTTC. The chain employs TRBV21-1 and TRBJ2-1; TRBD2 is taken as the D call from the table, unchecked against the DNA. TRBV21-1 is marked as a pseudogene. The CDR3 runs to 13 residues.

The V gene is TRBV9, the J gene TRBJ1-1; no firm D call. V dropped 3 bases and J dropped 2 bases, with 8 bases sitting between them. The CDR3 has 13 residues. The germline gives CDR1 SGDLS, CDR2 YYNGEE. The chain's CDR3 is CASSAQPNTEAFF. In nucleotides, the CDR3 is TGTGCCAGCAGCGCCCAGCCCAACACTGAAGCTTTCTTT. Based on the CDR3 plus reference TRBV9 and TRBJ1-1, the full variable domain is DSGVTQTPKHLITATGQRVTLRCSPRSGDLSVYWYQQSLDQGLQFLIQYYNGEERAKGNILERFSAQQFPDLHSELNLSSLELGDSALYFCASSAQPNTEAFFGQGTRLTVV.

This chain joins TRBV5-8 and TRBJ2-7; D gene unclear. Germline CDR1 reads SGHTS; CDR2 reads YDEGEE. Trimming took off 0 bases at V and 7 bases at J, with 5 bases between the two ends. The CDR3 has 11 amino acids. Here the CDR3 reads CASSLVREQYF. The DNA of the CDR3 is TGTGCCAGCAGCTTGGTAAGGGAGCAGTACTTC.